This T cell receptor (beta chain) was sequenced during a study of OX40 agonist ivuxolimab in advanced cancers. In this sample, this clone turned up once. V dropped 7 bases and J dropped 0 bases, with 13 bases sitting between them. CDR3 length: 16 amino acids. CDR1 is MNHEY and CDR2 is SMNVEV in the germline V gene (reference sequence). Profiling relied on immunoSEQ multiplex PCR, and the TCRdb table lists in-frame clones only, not all of them. In the table there are about 37,000 clones, approximately 90% of which are singletons. This sequence joins TRBV27 and TRBJ2-6; no definite D call. This sample comprised CD4+ or CD8+ T cells sorted from blood, obtained in a trial of the OX40 agonist ivuxolimab. The TCR was taken from an adult with an advanced solid tumor such as melanoma, head and neck, liver or kidney cancer. The DNA for the CDR3 is TGTGCCAGCACTAAGGCTCGACTCTCTGGGGCCAACGTCCTGACTTTC. Protein product: CASTKARLSGANVLTF.